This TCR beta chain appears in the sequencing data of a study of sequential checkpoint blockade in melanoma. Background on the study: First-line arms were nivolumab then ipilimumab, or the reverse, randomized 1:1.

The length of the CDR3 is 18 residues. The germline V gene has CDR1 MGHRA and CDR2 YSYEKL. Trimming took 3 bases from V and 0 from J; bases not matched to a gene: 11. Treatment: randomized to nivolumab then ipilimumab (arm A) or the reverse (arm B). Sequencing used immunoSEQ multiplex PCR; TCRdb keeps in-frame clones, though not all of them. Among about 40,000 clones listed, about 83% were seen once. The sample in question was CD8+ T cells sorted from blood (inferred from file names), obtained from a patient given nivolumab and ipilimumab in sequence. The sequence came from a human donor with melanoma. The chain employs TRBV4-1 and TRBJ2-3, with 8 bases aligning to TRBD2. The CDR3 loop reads CASSQRENSGVSTDTQYF. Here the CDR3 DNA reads TGCGCCAGCAGCCAGCGAGAAAATAGCGGGGTCAGCACAGATACGCAGTATTTT.